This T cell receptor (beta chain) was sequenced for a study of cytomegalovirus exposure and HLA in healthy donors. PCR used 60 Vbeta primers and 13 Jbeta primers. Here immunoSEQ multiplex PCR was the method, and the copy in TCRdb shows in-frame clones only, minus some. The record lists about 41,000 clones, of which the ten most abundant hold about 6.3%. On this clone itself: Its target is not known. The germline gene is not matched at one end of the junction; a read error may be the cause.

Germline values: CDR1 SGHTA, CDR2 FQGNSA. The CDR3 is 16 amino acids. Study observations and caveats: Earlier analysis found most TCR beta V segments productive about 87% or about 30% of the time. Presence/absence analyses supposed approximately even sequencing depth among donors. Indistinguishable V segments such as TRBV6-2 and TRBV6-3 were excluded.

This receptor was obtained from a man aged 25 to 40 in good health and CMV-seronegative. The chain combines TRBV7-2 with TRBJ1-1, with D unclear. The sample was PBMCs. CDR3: CASSPNLVYTDTEDFF. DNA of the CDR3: TGTGCCAGCAGCCCTAATCTAGTCTACACTGATACTGAAGATTTCTTT.